These T cell receptor beta chains were read from a single sample in a study of blood T cell repertoires in COVID-19. Measured with immunoSEQ multiplex PCR; TCRdb has only the in-frame clones, and not every one. The sample carries fewer than 350,000 clones, over 80% recorded once. The specimen sequenced was peripheral blood. The receptors originated from a woman between 45 and 65 years old with active or convalescent COVID-19. Each CDR3 is given with its conserved first and last residue. D genes are given only for firm matches. Rows may omit the clone size; those that give it use once, few, many or a size class.

TRBD1	TRBV2	NA	TRBJ1-5	CASKGTGALGNQPQHF	TGTGCCAGCAAGGGGACAGGGGCTCTTGGCAATCAGCCCCAGCATTTT
TRBD2	TRBV9	NA	TRBJ2-1	CASTTGTSGSIDEQFF	TGTGCCAGCACAACCGGGACTAGCGGGAGTATAGATGAGCAGTTCTTC
NA	TRBV7-9	NA	TRBJ1-3	CASSPPLGPGGNTIYF	TGTGCCAGCAGCCCCCCCTTGGGTCCGGGAGGAAACACCATATATTTT
NA	TRBV27	NA	TRBJ2-6	CASSLSRLKTGSGANVLTF	TGTGCCAGCAGTTTATCGCGCCTCAAAACAGGGTCTGGGGCCAACGTCCTGACTTTC
TRBD2	TRBV5-4	NA	TRBJ2-1	CASSPTSGRAYNEQFF	TGTGCCAGCAGCCCAACTAGCGGGAGGGCCTACAATGAGCAGTTCTTC
TRBD1	TRBV28	NA	TRBJ1-4	CASSLAGQGNEKLFF	TGTGCCAGCAGTTTAGCGGGACAGGGAAATGAAAAACTGTTTTTT
TRBD1	TRBV5-4	few	TRBJ2-3	CASSPRQGATDTQYF	TGTGCCAGCAGCCCCCGACAGGGCGCCACAGATACGCAGTATTTT
NA	TRBV3-1/TRBV3-2	NA	TRBJ1-6	CASSQTGNNSPLHF	TGTGCCAGCAGCCAAACAGGGAATAATTCACCCCTCCACTTT
TRBD2	TRBV19	NA	TRBJ2-3	CASSIGGVPRDTQYF	TGTGCCAGTAGTATCGGGGGGGTACCTCGGGATACGCAGTATTTT
NA	TRBV11-2	NA	TRBJ1-4	CASRGRDEKLFF	TGTGCCAGCAGGGGCAGGGATGAAAAACTGTTTTTT